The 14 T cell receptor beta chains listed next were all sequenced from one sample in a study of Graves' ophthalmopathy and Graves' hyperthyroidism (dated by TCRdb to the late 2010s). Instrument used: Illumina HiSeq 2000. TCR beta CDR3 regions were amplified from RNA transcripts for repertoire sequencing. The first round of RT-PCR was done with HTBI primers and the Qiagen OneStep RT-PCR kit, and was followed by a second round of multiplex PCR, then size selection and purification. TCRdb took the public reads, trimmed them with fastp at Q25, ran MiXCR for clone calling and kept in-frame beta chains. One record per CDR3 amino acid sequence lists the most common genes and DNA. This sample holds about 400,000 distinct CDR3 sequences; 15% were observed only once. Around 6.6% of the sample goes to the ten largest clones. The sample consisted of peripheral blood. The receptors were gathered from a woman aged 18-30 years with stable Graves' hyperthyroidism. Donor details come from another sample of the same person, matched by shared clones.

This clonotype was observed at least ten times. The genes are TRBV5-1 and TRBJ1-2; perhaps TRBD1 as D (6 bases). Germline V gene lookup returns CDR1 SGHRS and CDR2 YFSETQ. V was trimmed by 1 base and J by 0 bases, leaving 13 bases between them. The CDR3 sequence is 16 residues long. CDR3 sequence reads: CASSLHGGGANYGYTF. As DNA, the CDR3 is TGCGCCAGCAGCTTGCACGGAGGGGGAGCTAACTATGGCTACACCTTC.

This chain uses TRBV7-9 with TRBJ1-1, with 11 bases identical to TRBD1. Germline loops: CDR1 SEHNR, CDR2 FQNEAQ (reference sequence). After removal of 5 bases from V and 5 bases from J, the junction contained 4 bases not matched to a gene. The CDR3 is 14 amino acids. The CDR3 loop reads CASSGTGGRTEAFF. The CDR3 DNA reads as TGTGCCAGCAGCGGGACAGGGGGAAGGACTGAAGCTTTCTTT.

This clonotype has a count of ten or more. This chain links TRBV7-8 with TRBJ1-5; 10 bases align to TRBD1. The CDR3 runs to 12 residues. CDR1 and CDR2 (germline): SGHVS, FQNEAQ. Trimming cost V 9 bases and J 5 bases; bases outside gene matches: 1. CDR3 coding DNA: TGTGCCAGTGGGACAGGGGATCAGCCCCAGCATTTT. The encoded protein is CASGTGDQPQHF.

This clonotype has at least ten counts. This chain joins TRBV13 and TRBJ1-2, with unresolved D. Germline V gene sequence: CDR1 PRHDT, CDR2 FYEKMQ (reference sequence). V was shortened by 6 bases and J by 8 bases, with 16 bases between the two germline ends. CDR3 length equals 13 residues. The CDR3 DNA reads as TGTGCCAGCAGTGCCGCGGTGCCCCGGGGCTACACCTTC. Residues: CASSAAVPRGYTF.

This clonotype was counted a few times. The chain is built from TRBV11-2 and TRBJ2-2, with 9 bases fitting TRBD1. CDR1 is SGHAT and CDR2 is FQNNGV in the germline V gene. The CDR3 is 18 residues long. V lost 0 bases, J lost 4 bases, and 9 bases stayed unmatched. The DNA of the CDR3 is TGTGCCAGCAGCTTAGATCAGAGGACAGGGGAATCCACCGGGGAGCTGTTTTTT. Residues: CASSLDQRTGESTGELFF.

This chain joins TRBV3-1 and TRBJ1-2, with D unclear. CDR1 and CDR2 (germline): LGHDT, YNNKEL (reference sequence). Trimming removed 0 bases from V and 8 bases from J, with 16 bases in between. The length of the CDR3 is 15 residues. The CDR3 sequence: CASSQDDYTSEGYTF. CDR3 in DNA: TGTGCCAGCAGCCAAGATGACTATACGAGCGAGGGCTACACCTTC.

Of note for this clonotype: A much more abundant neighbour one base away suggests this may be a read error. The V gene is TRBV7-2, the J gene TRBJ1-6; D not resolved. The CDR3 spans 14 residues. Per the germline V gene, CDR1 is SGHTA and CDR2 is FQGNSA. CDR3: CVSSAAGGNSPLHF. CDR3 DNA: TGTGTCAGCAGCGCCGCCGGAGGGAACTCACCCCTCCACTTT.

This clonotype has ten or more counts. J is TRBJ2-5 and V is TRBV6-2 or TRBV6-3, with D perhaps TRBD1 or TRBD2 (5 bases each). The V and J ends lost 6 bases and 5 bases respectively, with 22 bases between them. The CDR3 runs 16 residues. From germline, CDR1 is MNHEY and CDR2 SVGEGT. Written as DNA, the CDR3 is TGTGCCAGCAGCCTAAGCATAGTCAGGGTAGCGGAGACCCAGTACTTC. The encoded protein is CASSLSIVRVAETQYF.

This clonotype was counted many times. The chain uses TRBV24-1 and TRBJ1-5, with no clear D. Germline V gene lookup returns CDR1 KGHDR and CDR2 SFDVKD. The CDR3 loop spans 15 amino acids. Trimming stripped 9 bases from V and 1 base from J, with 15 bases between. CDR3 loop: CATRAGWVSNQPQHF. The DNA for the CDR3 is TGTGCCACCCGGGCGGGGTGGGTGAGCAATCAGCCCCAGCATTTT.

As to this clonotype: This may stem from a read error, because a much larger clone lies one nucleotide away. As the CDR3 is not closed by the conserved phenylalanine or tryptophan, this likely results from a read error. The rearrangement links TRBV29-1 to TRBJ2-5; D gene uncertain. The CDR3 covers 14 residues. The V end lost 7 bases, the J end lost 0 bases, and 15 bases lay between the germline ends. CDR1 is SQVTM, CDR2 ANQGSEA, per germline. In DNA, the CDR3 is TGCAGCGCCTCGGATGGATGGTACCAAGAGACCCAGTACTCC. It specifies CSASDGWYQETQYS.

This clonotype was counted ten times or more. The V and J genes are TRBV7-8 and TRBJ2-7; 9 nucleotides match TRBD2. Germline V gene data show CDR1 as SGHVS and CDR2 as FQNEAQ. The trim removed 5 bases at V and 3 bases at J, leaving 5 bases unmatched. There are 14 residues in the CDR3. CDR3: CASSPTSGYYEQYF. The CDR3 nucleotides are TGTGCCAGCAGCCCTACTAGCGGGTACTACGAGCAGTACTTC.

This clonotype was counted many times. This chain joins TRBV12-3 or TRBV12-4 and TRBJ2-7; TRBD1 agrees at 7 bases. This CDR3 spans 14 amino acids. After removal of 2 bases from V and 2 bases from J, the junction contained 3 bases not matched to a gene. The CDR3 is CASSLWDRPYEQYF. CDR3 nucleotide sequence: TGTGCCAGCAGTTTATGGGACAGACCCTACGAGCAGTACTTC.

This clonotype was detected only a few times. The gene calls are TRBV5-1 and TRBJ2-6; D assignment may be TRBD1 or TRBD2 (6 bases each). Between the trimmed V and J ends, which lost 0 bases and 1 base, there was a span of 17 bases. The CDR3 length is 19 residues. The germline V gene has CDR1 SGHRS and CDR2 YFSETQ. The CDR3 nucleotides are TGCGCCAGCAGCTTGGTTGTCGGGGGCGCCGGGTCTGGGGCCAACGTCCTGACTTTC. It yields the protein CASSLVVGGAGSGANVLTF. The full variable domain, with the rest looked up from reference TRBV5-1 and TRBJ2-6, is KAGVTQTPRYLIKTRGQQVTLSCSPISGHRSVSWYQQTPGQGLQFLFEYFSETQRNKGNFPGRFSGRQFSNSRSEMNVSTLELGDSALYLCASSLVVGGAGSGANVLTFGAGSRLTVL.

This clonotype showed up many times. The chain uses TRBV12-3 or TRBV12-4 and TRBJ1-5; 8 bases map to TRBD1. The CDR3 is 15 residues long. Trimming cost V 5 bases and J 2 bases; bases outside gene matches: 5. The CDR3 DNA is TGTGCCAGCAGTCCCCGGACAGGGCGCAATCAGCCCCAGCATTTT. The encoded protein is CASSPRTGRNQPQHF.